The 26 T cell receptor beta chains below come from one sample, sequenced in a study of Ad26.COV2.S vaccination and SARS-CoV-2 variants. Treatment denoted: roughly 20 received Ad26.COV2.S at low or high dose, single or two shots; several received placebo; per-sample allocation not given. Day 63 following the first vaccine or placebo injection was when the samples were taken. Assay used: immunoSEQ multiplex PCR; TCRdb lists only in-frame clones, some missing. The sample contains around 270,000 clones, 70% to 90% of which appear only once. The sequenced sample was peripheral blood, obtained in a trial of Ad26.COV2.S vaccine versus placebo. These receptors came from a person aged 18-60 years who received the Ad26.COV2.S COVID-19 vaccine or a placebo.

The rearrangement joins TRBV7-2 to TRBJ2-5, with D uncertain. Germline lookup yields CDR1 SGHTA and CDR2 FQGNSA. Between the trimmed V and J ends, which lost 3 bases and 5 bases, there was a span of 16 bases. The CDR3 loop spans 15 amino acids. The CDR3 sequence: CASSFGLGRLETQYF. In nucleotides, the CDR3 is TGTGCCAGCAGCTTTGGGCTCGGACGGTTGGAGACCCAGTACTTC.

V gene TRBV14 combines with J gene TRBJ2-4; perhaps TRBD1 as D (6 bases). The CDR3 covers 14 residues. Between the trimmed V and J ends, which lost 0 bases and 7 bases, there was a span of 10 bases. CDR1 and CDR2 (germline): SGHDN, FVKESK. The CDR3 coding sequence is TGTGCCAGCAGCCAAGATACAGGGAAGAACATTCAGTACTTC. Residues: CASSQDTGKNIQYF.

The rearrangement joins TRBV4-3 to TRBJ1-1, with TRBD1 as a possible D gene (6 bases). V was cut by 6 bases and J by 1 base, with 12 bases left in between. The CDR3 is made up of 14 amino acids. Germline lookup yields CDR1 LGHNA and CDR2 YSLEER. CDR3 nucleotide sequence: TGCGCCAGCAGTCACGCAGGGGAGAACACTGAAGCTTTCTTT. Translated: CASSHAGENTEAFF.

This chain joins TRBV19 and TRBJ1-1, with D hard to call. The CDR3 is 13 amino acids. CDR1 LNHDA and CDR2 SQIVND come from the germline V gene (reference sequence). The V and J ends lost 7 bases and 0 bases respectively, with 9 bases between them. The CDR3 here is CASKGRLNTEAFF. The CDR3 nucleotides read TGTGCCAGTAAAGGCAGACTGAACACTGAAGCTTTCTTT.

Only one count was recorded for this clone. The rearrangement links TRBV19 to TRBJ1-6, with a weak D call TRBD1 (6 bases). The CDR3 is 14 residues long. Germline V gene lookup returns CDR1 LNHDA and CDR2 SQIVND (reference sequence). V was trimmed by 6 bases and J by 5 bases, leaving 11 bases between them. CDR3: CASRTGQNNSPLHF. CDR3 DNA: TGTGCCAGTAGAACCGGACAGAATAATTCACCCCTCCACTTT.

The rearrangement links TRBV2 to TRBJ1-4; D is possibly TRBD1 (5 bases). Trimming removed 6 bases from V and 5 bases from J, with 13 bases in between. In germline, CDR1 is SNHLY, CDR2 FYNNEI. There are 14 residues in the CDR3. DNA for the CDR3: TGTGCCAGCAGAAGGACGGGACCAAATGAAAAACTGTTTTTT. Protein: CASRRTGPNEKLFF. The full variable domain, completed using reference TRBV2 and TRBJ1-4, is EPEVTQTPSHQVTQMGQEVILRCVPISNHLYFYWYRQILGQKVEFLVSFYNNEISEKSEIFDDQFSVERPDGSNFTLKIRSTKLEDSAMYFCASRRTGPNEKLFFGSGTQLSVL.

The chain has TRBV30 and TRBJ2-1, with D unclear. The CDR3 is 11 amino acids. V dropped 1 base and J dropped 8 bases, with 6 bases sitting between them. Germline V CDR1 and CDR2: GTSNPN, SVGIG (reference sequence). CDR3 amino acids: CAWSAWYEQFF. As DNA, the CDR3 is TGTGCCTGGAGTGCGTGGTATGAGCAGTTCTTC.

The chain employs TRBV4-1 and TRBJ2-6; D is ambiguous. Trimming left V 1 base short and J 0 bases short, with 7 bases between. This CDR3 region has 16 residues. Germline V CDR1 and CDR2: MGHRA, YSYEKL. CDR3 in amino acids: CASSQVSRSGANVLTF. For the CDR3, the DNA is TGCGCCAGCAGCCAAGTAAGTCGCTCTGGGGCCAACGTCCTGACTTTC.

There are a few counts of this clone. The CDR3 region is CASSLIPGQARNEQFF. The CDR3 DNA reads as TGTGCCAGCAGCCTAATCCCGGGACAGGCGAGGAATGAGCAGTTCTTC. The gene calls are TRBV5-6 and TRBJ2-1; 8 positions agree with TRBD1. Germline CDR1 is SGHDT and CDR2 is YYEEEE. Trimming at V came to 4 bases and at J to 7 bases, leaving 13 bases not matched to a gene. The CDR3 has 16 amino acids. Filled out from reference TRBV5-6 and TRBJ2-1, the complete variable domain reads DAGVTQSPTHLIKTRGQQVTLRCSPKSGHDTVSWYQQALGQGPQFIFQYYEEEERQRGNFPDRFSGHQFPNYSSELNVNALLLGDSALYLCASSLIPGQARNEQFFGPGTRLTVL.

The chain combines TRBV2 with TRBJ2-2; D is undetermined. The CDR3 totals 15 residues. Trimming removed 3 bases from V and 2 bases from J, with 10 bases in between. Germline CDR1 SNHLY, CDR2 FYNNEI. The CDR3 protein is CASSDSSVNTGELFF. CDR3 nucleotide sequence: TGTGCCAGCAGTGACTCCAGCGTAAACACCGGGGAGCTGTTTTTT.

This chain links TRBV9 with TRBJ1-2, with D perhaps matching TRBD1 (5 bases). Germline CDR1 SGDLS, CDR2 YYNGEE. Between the trimmed V and J ends, which lost 3 bases and 5 bases, there was a span of 17 bases. The CDR3 sequence is 15 residues long. CDR3 region: CASSETGADRYGYTF. CDR3 nucleotides: TGTGCCAGCAGCGAAACGGGAGCCGACAGATATGGCTACACCTTC.

The chain combines TRBV4-1 with TRBJ2-7; weak D call: TRBD2 (6 bases). CDR1 MGHRA and CDR2 YSYEKL come from the germline V gene. V lost 5 bases and J lost 5, with 16 bases in between. The CDR3 spans 14 residues. For the CDR3, the DNA is TGCGCCAGCAGCACACCCCACGGGGGAAACGAGCAGTACTTC. Encoded protein: CASSTPHGGNEQYF.

The chain recombines TRBV5-4 with TRBJ1-5, with 9 bases that match TRBD1. There are 16 residues in the CDR3. Germline CDR1 and CDR2: SGHNT and YYREEE (reference sequence). V was pared by 4 bases and J by 7 bases, with 12 bases of the junction left unmatched. The CDR3 region is CASSVTGTGSNQPQHF. The CDR3 DNA reads as TGTGCCAGCAGCGTTACCGGGACAGGGAGTAACCAGCCCCAGCATTTT.

This clone was seen only once. The chain recombines TRBV10-1 with TRBJ2-1, with D uncertain. The CDR3 extends over 14 amino acids. Germline lookup yields CDR1 WNHNN and CDR2 SYGVQD (reference sequence). The V end was cut by 9 bases, the J end by 0 bases, with 12 bases between. The CDR3 bases are TGCGCCAGGGCACCCAGCCGCTCCTACAATGAGCAGTTCTTC. Translation gives CARAPSRSYNEQFF.

CDR3 bases: TGTGCCAGCAGTTACTTGGCAGGGGCATCTGGCTACACCTTC. Residues: CASSYLAGASGYTF. J is TRBJ1-2 and V is TRBV6-5, with D maybe TRBD1 (6 bases). The CDR3 is 14 amino acids. The V gene's germline CDR1 is MNHEY and CDR2 SVGAGI. Trimming took 1 base from V and 7 from J, leaving 13 bases between them.

CDR3 bases: TGTGCCAGCAGCCTAGGGGGGGGGATGGACACTGAAGCTTTCTTT. It encodes CASSLGGGMDTEAFF. The rearrangement joins TRBV14 to TRBJ1-1, with D tentatively TRBD1 (6 bases). This CDR3 is 15 amino acids long. V was pared by 4 bases and J by 3 bases, with 15 bases between. Germline loops: CDR1 SGHDN, CDR2 FVKESK. Together with reference TRBV14 and TRBJ1-1, the CDR3 gives the full variable domain: EAGVTQFPSHSVIEKGQTVTLRCDPISGHDNLYWYRRVMGKEIKFLLHFVKESKQDESGMPNNRFLAERTGGTYSTLKVQPAELEDSGVYFCASSLGGGMDTEAFFGQGTRLTVV.

This clone was seen just once. V and J are TRBV15 and TRBJ1-5; TRBD1 might be the D (6 bases). The CDR3 covers 15 residues. V was trimmed by 3 bases and J by 7 bases, leaving 16 bases between them. Germline lookup yields CDR1 LNHNV and CDR2 YYDKDF (reference sequence). CDR3 sequence: CATSRGTGSGQPQHF. The CDR3 bases are TGTGCCACCAGCAGGGGTACAGGGTCCGGGCAGCCCCAGCATTTT.

A few counts support this clone. This rearrangement joins TRBV13 to TRBJ1-2, with D unresolved. Germline CDR1 PRHDT, CDR2 FYEKMQ (reference sequence). This CDR3 is 13 amino acids long. The V end lost 4 bases, the J end lost 8 bases, and 14 bases lay between the germline ends. In nucleotides, the CDR3 is TGTGCCAGCAGCTCAACAAGGTCCGACGGCTACACCTTC. This sequence encodes CASSSTRSDGYTF.

The chain couples TRBV30 to TRBJ2-7; TRBD1 or TRBD2 may be the D gene (5 bases each). The CDR3 covers 14 residues. The V gene lost 1 base and the J gene lost 6 bases, with 16 bases spanning the gap. CDR1 is GTSNPN, CDR2 SVGIG, per germline (reference sequence). The CDR3 nucleotides are TGTGCCTGGAGTGACTTAAACCGGGGCTCCGAGCAGTACGTC. Protein: CAWSDLNRGSEQYV.

This clone appeared a few times. The chain couples TRBV9 to TRBJ2-2, with 9 bases matching TRBD2. Germline V lookup: CDR1 SGDLS, CDR2 YYNGEE. V shed 0 bases, J shed 1 base, and the junction held 4 bases outside the gene matches. There are 17 residues in the CDR3. The CDR3 DNA follows: TGTGCCAGCAGCGTAGTATCAGCGGGAGGGAACACCGGGGAGCTGTTTTTT. Translation gives CASSVVSAGGNTGELFF.

The CDR3 bases are TGCGCCAGCAGCCTTATGAAGACAGGGAGGAATGAAAAACTGTTTTTT. This codes for CASSLMKTGRNEKLFF. V is TRBV4-3 and J is TRBJ1-4; 7 bases align to TRBD1. V lost 4 bases, J lost 5 bases, and 10 bases stayed unmatched. There are 16 residues in the CDR3. From germline, CDR1 is LGHNA and CDR2 YSLEER.

V and J are TRBV5-1 and TRBJ2-2; 7 bases map to TRBD2. This CDR3 has 17 residues. CDR1 and CDR2 (germline): SGHRS, YFSETQ. Trimming took 3 bases from V and 1 from J; bases not matched to a gene: 9. CDR3 protein: CASSSIPSSGNTGELFF. Written as DNA, the CDR3 is TGCGCCAGCAGCTCGATACCTTCTAGCGGGAACACCGGGGAGCTGTTTTTT.

The J gene is TRBJ1-6, the V gene TRBV6-5, with TRBD1 as a possible D gene (6 bases). CDR1 MNHEY and CDR2 SVGAGI come from the germline V gene. The V and J ends lost 7 bases and 9 bases respectively, with 19 bases between them. This CDR3 spans 15 amino acids. The CDR3 is CASTQTGPGGSPLHF. The DNA for the CDR3 is TGTGCCAGCACTCAAACAGGGCCGGGGGGTTCACCCCTCCACTTT.

The chain joins TRBV9 to TRBJ2-1; 7 bases match TRBD1. J lost 2 bases, V lost 6 bases, and 5 bases had no gene match. The CDR3 loop spans 14 amino acids. The germline V gene encodes CDR1 SGDLS and CDR2 YYNGEE. CDR3 sequence: CASTAGTAYNEQFF. The CDR3, as DNA: TGTGCCAGCACCGCCGGGACAGCCTACAATGAGCAGTTCTTC.

This clone has a handful of counts. The genes are TRBV30 and TRBJ1-5; D remains ambiguous. In germline, CDR1 is GTSNPN, CDR2 SVGIG (reference sequence). This CDR3 spans 9 amino acids. Trimming pared 5 bases from V and 5 bases from J, leaving 1 base between. CDR3 sequence reads: CAWDQPQHF. The CDR3 DNA follows: TGTGCCTGGGATCAGCCCCAGCATTTT.

The rearrangement links TRBV4-2 to TRBJ1-6; TRBD1 aligns across 9 bases. The germline V gene has CDR1 LGHNA and CDR2 YNFKEQ. The V gene end was trimmed by 0 bases and the J gene end by 10 bases; junction bases not matched to a gene: 7. The CDR3 is 16 residues long. This CDR3 is CASSQDRGTGFSPLHF. The DNA of the CDR3 is TGTGCCAGCAGCCAAGATCGGGGGACAGGGTTCTCACCCCTCCACTTT.